The source of this TCR beta chain is a study of OX40 agonist ivuxolimab in advanced cancers. The CDR3 sequence is 14 residues long. The V gene lost 4 bases and the J gene lost 10 bases, with 14 bases spanning the gap. CDR1 and CDR2 (germline): MNHEY, SMNVEV (reference sequence). Profiling relied on immunoSEQ multiplex PCR, and the TCRdb table lists in-frame clones only, not all of them. The sample contains 35,000 to 45,000 clones, around nine tenths of which appear only once. The chain combines TRBV27 with TRBJ1-6, with no clear D. The TCR was taken from an adult with an advanced solid tumor such as melanoma, head and neck, liver or kidney cancer. The sample consisted of CD4+ or CD8+ T cells sorted from blood, taken in a trial of the OX40 agonist ivuxolimab. As DNA, the CDR3 is TGTGCCAGCAGTTGGTTACCCCTAGGGTCACCCCTCCACTTT. Protein product: CASSWLPLGSPLHF.